The 31 T cell receptor beta chains presented below share a single source sample, sequenced in a study of T cells after yellow fever vaccination. TCRdb re-derived calls from the 5' RACE reads in MiXCR, one entry per CDR3 protein. The sample has about 400,000 distinct CDR3 sequences, around 6.5% seen once. The source material was PBMCs, sampled 5 days after the yellow fever booster vaccination. Every receptor here comes from a man aged 25 to 40 who received the YFV17D yellow fever vaccine.

The chain carries TRBV27 and TRBJ2-7, with 8 positions matching TRBD1. CDR1 is MNHEY and CDR2 is SMNVEV in the germline V gene (reference sequence). Trimming took 1 base from V and 5 from J; bases not matched to a gene: 7. CDR3 length: 15 amino acids. This chain's CDR3 is CASSLLGDRGNEQYF. In DNA, the CDR3 is TGTGCCAGCAGTTTATTAGGTGACAGGGGTAACGAGCAGTACTTC.

This clonotype was detected only a few times. The rearrangement uses TRBV30 and TRBJ2-3; D tentatively reads TRBD1 or TRBD2 (5 bases each). CDR1 GTSNPN and CDR2 SVGIG come from the germline V gene (reference sequence). There are 15 residues in the CDR3. Trimming left V 3 bases short and J 2 bases short, with 15 bases between. The DNA for the CDR3 is TGTGCCTGGAGCGGGTCGGGGCATCCCACAGATACGCAGTATTTT. This sequence encodes CAWSGSGHPTDTQYF.

This clonotype was picked up a small number of times. The CDR3 DNA is TGCGCCAGCGGGGAGGGTAGCGTGACCTACGAGCAGTACTTC. It codes for CASGEGSVTYEQYF. The rearrangement joins TRBV5-1 to TRBJ2-7; 7 nucleotides agree with TRBD2. The CDR3 covers 14 residues. Germline V lookup: CDR1 SGHRS, CDR2 YFSETQ. The trim removed 7 bases at V and 2 bases at J, leaving 9 bases unmatched. The entire variable domain, with the rest obtained from reference TRBV5-1 and TRBJ2-7, is as follows: KAGVTQTPRYLIKTRGQQVTLSCSPISGHRSVSWYQQTPGQGLQFLFEYFSETQRNKGNFPGRFSGRQFSNSRSEMNVSTLELGDSALYLCASGEGSVTYEQYFGPGTRLTVT.

A remark on this clonotype: One end of the junction is discordant with germline, which a read error may explain. The CDR3 sequence is CASSPGLGGTDTLYF. The DNA of the CDR3 is TGTGCCAGCAGCCCGGGACTAGGGGGCACAGATACGCTGTATTTT. The genes are TRBV27 and TRBJ2-3, with D possibly TRBD2 on 8 matching bases. The germline CDR1 and CDR2 sequences are MNHEY and SMNVEV (reference sequence). The CDR3 has 15 residues.

This chain joins TRBV20-1 and TRBJ2-7; 9 nucleotides align to TRBD1. CDR3 length: 14 residues. The V gene end was trimmed by 6 bases and the J gene end by 5 bases; junction bases not matched to a gene: 11. CDR1 and CDR2 (germline): DFQATT, SNEGSKA (reference sequence). CDR3 sequence reads: CSATAGTGLHEQYF. CDR3 DNA sequence: TGCAGTGCCACGGCCGGGACAGGGCTCCACGAGCAGTACTTC.

This sequence joins TRBV10-3 and TRBJ1-4, with 9 bases that match TRBD1. The CDR3 is 15 amino acids. Per the germline V gene, CDR1 is ENHRY and CDR2 is SYGVKD. After removal of 3 bases from V and 7 bases from J, the junction contained 6 bases not matched to a gene. The CDR3 DNA reads TGTGCCATCAGTGACTCCGGGACAGGGAGTGAAAAACTGTTTTTT. It encodes CAISDSGTGSEKLFF.

The chain links TRBV5-1 to TRBJ2-3; D is undetermined. The CDR3 loop spans 16 amino acids. Trimming removed 5 bases from V and 1 base from J, with 17 bases in between. Germline lookup yields CDR1 SGHRS and CDR2 YFSETQ. CDR3 loop: CASSPATVRGTDTQYF. The CDR3 bases are TGCGCCAGCAGTCCCGCCACGGTTCGCGGCACAGATACGCAGTATTTT.

This clonotype appeared a few times. V usage is TRBV20-1 and J usage is TRBJ2-3; 9 bases map to TRBD2. In germline, CDR1 is DFQATT, CDR2 SNEGSKA (reference sequence). The CDR3 consists of 12 residues. The V gene end was trimmed by 8 bases and the J gene end by 3 bases; junction bases not matched to a gene: 3. The CDR3 DNA sequence: TGCAGTTTAGCGGGAGTAACAGATACGCAGTATTTT. Amino acids: CSLAGVTDTQYF.

This chain connects TRBV12-5 to TRBJ2-1, with 7 bases matching TRBD1. There are 15 residues in the CDR3. Trimming removed 6 bases from V and 7 bases from J; junction bases left unmatched: 12. Germline V lookup: CDR1 LGHNT, CDR2 FRNRAP. The CDR3 sequence is CASGPGTAVRNEQFF. CDR3 bases: TGTGCTAGTGGCCCCGGGACAGCAGTTCGGAATGAGCAGTTCTTC. The full variable domain, rest sourced from reference TRBV12-5 and TRBJ2-1, is DARVTQTPRHKVTEMGQEVTMRCQPILGHNTVFWYRQTMMQGLELLAYFRNRAPLDDSGMPKDRFSAEMPDATLATLKIQPSEPRDSAVYFCASGPGTAVRNEQFFGPGTRLTVL.

This clonotype appeared many times. The genes are TRBV7-2 and TRBJ2-5; TRBD1 might be the D (7 bases). The CDR3 totals 14 residues. V lost 5 bases to trimming and J lost 1 base, with 11 bases between them. Germline CDR1 SGHTA, CDR2 FQGNSA. CDR3 in amino acids: CASSAGQTQETQYF. The CDR3 coding sequence is TGTGCCAGCAGCGCGGGACAGACCCAAGAGACCCAGTACTTC.

This clonotype was seen only a few times. The chain uses TRBV20-1 and TRBJ2-5, with 12 bases lining up with TRBD2. The length of the CDR3 is 16 residues. Germline V CDR1 and CDR2: DFQATT, SNEGSKA (reference sequence). CDR3 nucleotide sequence: TGCACCACCTCCGGGACTAGCGGGTCACTTAGGGAGACCCAGTACTTC. This sequence encodes CTTSGTSGSLRETQYF.

This clonotype was counted a few times. This chain joins TRBV5-1 and TRBJ1-5; 9 bases fit TRBD1. With V trimmed by 2 bases and J by 6 bases, 6 bases remained unmatched. Germline lookup yields CDR1 SGHRS and CDR2 YFSETQ. This CDR3 spans 15 amino acids. The DNA for the CDR3 is TGCGCCAGCAGCTTACAGGGGGCTTGGGGTCAGCCCCAGCATTTT. Translating it yields CASSLQGAWGQPQHF.

This clonotype appeared many times. The chain is built from TRBV4-3 and TRBJ2-1; D is ambiguous. Trimming removed 1 base at V and 6 bases at J, with 16 bases between. The CDR3 extends over 16 amino acids. Germline CDR1 and CDR2: LGHNA and YSLEER. The CDR3 nucleotides read TGCGCCAGCAGCCAAGTTCGATCCAACGTTCGCAATGAGCAGTTCTTC. As protein: CASSQVRSNVRNEQFF.

This clonotype has ten or more counts. The chain has TRBV20-1 and TRBJ2-3, with 12 bases matching TRBD2. The CDR3 is 15 residues long. Germline CDR1 is DFQATT and CDR2 is SNEGSKA (reference sequence). V dropped 3 bases and J dropped 5; count of bases not matched to a gene: 6. CDR3 amino acids: CSASRLAGAGDTQYF. CDR3 nucleotide sequence: TGCAGTGCTAGCCGACTAGCGGGAGCAGGAGATACGCAGTATTTT.

This clonotype was recorded a few times. V usage is TRBV20-1 and J usage is TRBJ2-3; 8 nucleotides agree with TRBD2. The germline V gene has CDR1 DFQATT and CDR2 SNEGSKA (reference sequence). The CDR3 runs 15 residues. V was pared by 3 bases and J by 5 bases, with 10 bases of the junction left unmatched. The CDR3 DNA reads TGCAGTGCTAGTAACCTAGCGGGCCCCCGAGATACGCAGTATTTT. Its translation: CSASNLAGPRDTQYF.

There are many counts of this clonotype. The rearrangement uses TRBV7-2 and TRBJ2-1; 12 nucleotides agree with TRBD2. The ends lost 5 bases at V and 7 bases at J; junction bases unmatched: 9. The germline CDR1 and CDR2 sequences are SGHTA and FQGNSA. The CDR3 spans 16 residues. The CDR3 DNA sequence: TGTGCCAGCAGCCTTAGACTAGCGGGAGTCGGGAATGAGCAGTTCTTC. Encoded protein: CASSLRLAGVGNEQFF.

This clonotype was picked up many times. The V and J genes are TRBV4-3 and TRBJ2-2; D unresolved. Germline values: CDR1 LGHNA, CDR2 YSLEER. The CDR3 length is 14 residues. Deletions cut 0 bases from V and 5 bases from J, with 7 bases between. CDR3 sequence: CASSQEPATGELFF. Here the CDR3 DNA reads TGCGCCAGCAGCCAAGAGCCAGCTACCGGGGAGCTGTTTTTT.

At least ten counts were recorded for this clonotype. The V gene is TRBV6-1, the J gene TRBJ2-1; no clear D gene. Between the trimmed V and J ends, which lost 1 base and 3 bases, there was a span of 7 bases. Germline lookup yields CDR1 MNHNS and CDR2 SASEGT. CDR3 size: 14 residues. CDR3 nucleotide sequence: TGTGCCAGCAGTGAAGATGTCAGCTACAATGAGCAGTTCTTC. Translating gives CASSEDVSYNEQFF.

This clonotype appeared many times. The rearrangement joins TRBV7-9 to TRBJ2-3; possibly TRBD1 or TRBD2 for D (5 bases each). CDR3 length: 14 residues. V shed 5 bases and J shed 2 bases, with 11 bases lying between them. Germline values: CDR1 SEHNR, CDR2 FQNEAQ (reference sequence). The CDR3 DNA reads TGTGCCAGCAGCGAAGAGGGGACCACAGATACGCAGTATTTT. Translated, it gives CASSEEGTTDTQYF.

This sequence joins TRBV7-9 and TRBJ2-3; weak D call: TRBD1 (6 bases). The CDR3 spans 16 residues. Deletions cut 5 bases from V and 6 bases from J, with 21 bases between. Germline V gene sequence: CDR1 SEHNR, CDR2 FQNEAQ (reference sequence). As DNA, the CDR3 is TGTGCCAGCAGCCGGACAGTGGGACAAGGCCCCGATACGCAGTATTTT. It encodes CASSRTVGQGPDTQYF.

This clonotype was detected many times. The chain has TRBV7-9 and TRBJ2-5; 7 positions match TRBD1. Per germline, CDR1 SEHNR and CDR2 FQNEAQ (reference sequence). V was pared by 5 bases and J by 4 bases, with 10 bases of the junction left unmatched. This CDR3 spans 15 amino acids. The CDR3 bases are TGTGCCAGCAGCCATACTAGAAGGGGGCGAGAGACCCAGTACTTC. This translates into CASSHTRRGRETQYF.

This clonotype came up many times. Written as DNA, the CDR3 is TGTGCCAGCAGCCTCCCTGCCAATGAGCAGTTCTTC. Amino acids: CASSLPANEQFF. The rearrangement uses TRBV5-4 and TRBJ2-1; D unresolved. CDR1 is SGHNT, CDR2 YYREEE, per germline (reference sequence). The length of the CDR3 is 12 residues. Trimming shortened V by 4 bases and J by 6 bases, and 8 bases separated the two germline ends. The full variable domain, its missing parts supplied by reference TRBV5-4 and TRBJ2-1, is ETGVTQSPTHLIKTRGQQVTLRCSSQSGHNTVSWYQQALGQGPQFIFQYYREEENGRGNFPPRFSGLQFPNYSSELNVNALELDDSALYLCASSLPANEQFFGPGTRLTVL.

This clonotype was picked up a small number of times. This sequence joins TRBV7-9 and TRBJ1-2, with D perhaps matching TRBD1 (6 bases). V lost 5 bases, J lost 7 bases, and 14 bases lay in between. CDR1 SEHNR and CDR2 FQNEAQ come from the germline V gene (reference sequence). The CDR3 is 13 residues long. The DNA for the CDR3 is TGTGCCAGCAGCAAACAGGGTCTCAGTGGCTACACCTTC. Translating it yields CASSKQGLSGYTF.

This chain links TRBV10-2 with TRBJ2-3; D may be TRBD2 (6 bases). This CDR3 has 15 residues. The V end lost 2 bases, the J end lost 4 bases, and 13 bases lay between the germline ends. In germline, CDR1 is WSHSY, CDR2 SAAADI. The CDR3 DNA is TGCGCCAGCAGTGAGGGTCGGGAGTACCCAGATACGCAGTATTTT. This translates into CASSEGREYPDTQYF.

This clonotype was detected ten times or more. The V call is TRBV12-3 or TRBV12-4, the J call TRBJ1-2, with D perhaps TRBD1 (6 bases). The CDR3 loop spans 16 amino acids. V gave up 4 bases and J gave up 8 bases, with 23 bases separating them. The CDR3 DNA sequence: TGTGCCAGCAGTTCCACAACAGGGACGGTTAGGGGAGGCTACACCTTC. It specifies CASSSTTGTVRGGYTF.

This CDR3 is CASSPRGTGGGYEQYF. The CDR3 DNA follows: TGCGCCAGCAGCCCCCGTGGGACAGGGGGCGGCTACGAGCAGTACTTC. V usage is TRBV4-3 and J usage is TRBJ2-7, with 12 bases aligning to TRBD1. This CDR3 region has 16 residues. Losses at the gene ends were 4 bases for V and 3 bases for J; bases not matched to a gene: 7. Germline V gene lookup returns CDR1 LGHNA and CDR2 YSLEER.

This clonotype was observed a handful of times. The junction does not match germline at one end; this may be a read error. This sequence joins TRBV19 and TRBJ2-3; D is undetermined. CDR1 and CDR2 from the germline V gene are LNHDA and SQIVND (reference sequence). The CDR3 sequence is 14 residues long. In nucleotides, the CDR3 is TGTGCCAGTAGTATTGGTGGTAGCACATATACGCAGTATTTT. As protein: CASSIGGSTYTQYF.

A single count supports this clonotype. One junction end disagrees with the germline gene, perhaps due to a read error. The chain employs TRBV27 and TRBJ1-5; no reliable D call. Germline V gene lookup returns CDR1 MNHEY and CDR2 SMNVEV (reference sequence). The CDR3 is 12 amino acids. Written as DNA, the CDR3 is TGTGCCGGCAGTAATAGCAATCAGCCCCAGCATTTT. Its protein product is CAGSNSNQPQHF.

This clonotype has a count of ten or more. The V call is TRBV6-1, the J call TRBJ1-2; D is unclear. Germline CDR1 MNHNS, CDR2 SASEGT. The V gene lost 5 bases and the J gene lost 1 base, with 14 bases spanning the gap. The CDR3 covers 15 residues. The CDR3 DNA is TGTGCCAGCAGTCCTTCATATGGGGTTAACTATGGCTACACCTTC. Protein product: CASSPSYGVNYGYTF.

This clonotype was seen just once. The chain recombines TRBV5-4 with TRBJ2-3; D perhaps matches TRBD1 (7 bases). CDR3 size: 14 residues. V was cut by 5 bases and J by 4 bases, with 14 bases left in between. Germline CDR1 is SGHNT and CDR2 is YYREEE (reference sequence). The CDR3 DNA reads as TGTGCCAGCAGGAAACAGGGGACTGCAGATACGCAGTATTTT. This gives the protein CASRKQGTADTQYF.

In its sample, this clonotype was seen a few times. CDR3: CASSLESSPVGNEQFF. Written as DNA, the CDR3 is TGCGCCAGCAGCTTGGAGTCGTCGCCTGTTGGGAATGAGCAGTTCTTC. The V and J genes are TRBV5-1 and TRBJ2-1; D is unresolved. The length of the CDR3 is 16 residues. Germline CDR1 is SGHRS and CDR2 is YFSETQ. V shed 0 bases and J shed 7 bases, with 17 bases lying between them.